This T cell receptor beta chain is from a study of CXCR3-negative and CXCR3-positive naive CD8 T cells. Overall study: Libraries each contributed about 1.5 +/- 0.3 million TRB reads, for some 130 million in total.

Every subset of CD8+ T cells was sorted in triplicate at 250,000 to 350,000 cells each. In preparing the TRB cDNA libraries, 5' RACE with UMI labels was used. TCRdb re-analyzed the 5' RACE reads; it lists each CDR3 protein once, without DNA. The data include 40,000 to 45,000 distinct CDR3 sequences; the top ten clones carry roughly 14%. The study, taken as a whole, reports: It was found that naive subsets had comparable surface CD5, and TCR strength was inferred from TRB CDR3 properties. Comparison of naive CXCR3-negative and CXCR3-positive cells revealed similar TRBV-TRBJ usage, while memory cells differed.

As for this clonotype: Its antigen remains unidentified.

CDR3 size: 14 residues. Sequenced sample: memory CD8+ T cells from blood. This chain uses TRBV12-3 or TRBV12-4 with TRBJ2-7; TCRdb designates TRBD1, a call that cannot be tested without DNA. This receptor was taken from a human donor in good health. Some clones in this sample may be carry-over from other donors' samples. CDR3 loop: CASSFHSGDYEQYF.